Given below is one TCR beta chain in context. RNA was extracted with the RNeasy kit, and a quantity of about 0.45 to 1 ug was reverse transcribed using random hexamers. TCRdb recomputed calls from the immunoSEQ multiplex PCR reads with MiXCR, one row per CDR3 protein. The sample lists 150,000 to 200,000 distinct CDR3 sequences, over 85% occurring once. The germline V gene encodes CDR1 SGHRS and CDR2 YFSETQ. V was clipped by 0 bases and J by 2 bases, with 12 bases between them. There are 16 residues in the CDR3. This specimen comes from a study of CD8 T cells in Susac syndrome. The clonotype comes from a human donor in good health. Specimen: CD4+ T cells from PBMCs. V gene TRBV5-1 combines with J gene TRBJ2-1; weak D call: TRBD2 (7 bases). CDR3 region: CASSLEGGGPYNEQFF. The CDR3 DNA follows: TGCGCCAGCAGCTTGGAGGGCGGGGGCCCCTACAATGAGCAGTTCTTC.